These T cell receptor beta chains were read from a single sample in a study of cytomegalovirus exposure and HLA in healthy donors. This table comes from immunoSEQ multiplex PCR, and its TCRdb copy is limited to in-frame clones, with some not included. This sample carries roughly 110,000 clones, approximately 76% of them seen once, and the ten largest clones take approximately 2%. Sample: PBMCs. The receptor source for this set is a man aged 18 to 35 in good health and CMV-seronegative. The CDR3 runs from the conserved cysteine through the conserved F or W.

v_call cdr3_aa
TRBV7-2 CASSLVSDPPSQPQHF
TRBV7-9 CSSSPPEAPLHF
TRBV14 CASSQVEWVTGIDTQYF
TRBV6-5 CASRPGQNYEQYF
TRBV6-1 CASKVGVGQPRHF
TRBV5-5 CASSLVTQLTEAFF
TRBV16 CASSFIRGKGQPQHF
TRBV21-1 CASERGGNQPQHF
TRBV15 CATSGGHGTDTQYF
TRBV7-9 CASSLATSGGVTDTQYF
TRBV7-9 CASSLGDRGIPHYGYTF
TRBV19 CASSTPGWEAFF
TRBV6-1 CASSDQGSNQPQHF
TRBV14 CASSQKPGTGRYF
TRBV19 CASSSGQYQYEQYF
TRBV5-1 CASSVNRGHTEAFF
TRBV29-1 CSAGGQGAYEQYF